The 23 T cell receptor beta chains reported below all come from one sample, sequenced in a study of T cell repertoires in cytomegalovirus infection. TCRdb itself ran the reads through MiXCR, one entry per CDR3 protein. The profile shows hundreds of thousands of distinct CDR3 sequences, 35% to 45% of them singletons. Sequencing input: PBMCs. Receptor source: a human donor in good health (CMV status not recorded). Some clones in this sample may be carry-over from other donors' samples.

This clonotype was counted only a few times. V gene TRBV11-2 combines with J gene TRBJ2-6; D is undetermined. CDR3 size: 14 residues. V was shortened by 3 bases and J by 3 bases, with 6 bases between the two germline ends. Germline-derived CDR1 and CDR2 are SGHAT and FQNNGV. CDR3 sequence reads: CASSLTGGANVLTF. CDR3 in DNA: TGTGCCAGCAGCTTGACGGGTGGGGCCAACGTCCTGACTTTC. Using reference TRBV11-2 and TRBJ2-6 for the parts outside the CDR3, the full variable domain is EAGVAQSPRYKIIEKRQSVAFWCNPISGHATLYWYQQILGQGPKLLIQFQNNGVVDDSQLPKDRFSAERLKGVDSTLKIQPAKLEDSAVYLCASSLTGGANVLTFGAGSRLTVL.

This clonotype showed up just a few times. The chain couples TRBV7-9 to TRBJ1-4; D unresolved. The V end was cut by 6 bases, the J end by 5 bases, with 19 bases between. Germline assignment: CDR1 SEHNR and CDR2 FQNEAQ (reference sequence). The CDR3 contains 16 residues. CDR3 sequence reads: CASRLMSGSRNEKLFF. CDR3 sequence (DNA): TGTGCCAGCAGATTGATGTCCGGGTCTCGAAATGAAAAACTGTTTTTT.

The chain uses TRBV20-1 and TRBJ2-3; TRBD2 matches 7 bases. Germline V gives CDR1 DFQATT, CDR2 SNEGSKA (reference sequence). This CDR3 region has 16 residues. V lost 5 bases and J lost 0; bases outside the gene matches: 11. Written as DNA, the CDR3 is TGCAGTGCTTTAGGGAGGGGCAGTACTAGCACAGATACGCAGTATTTT. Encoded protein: CSALGRGSTSTDTQYF.

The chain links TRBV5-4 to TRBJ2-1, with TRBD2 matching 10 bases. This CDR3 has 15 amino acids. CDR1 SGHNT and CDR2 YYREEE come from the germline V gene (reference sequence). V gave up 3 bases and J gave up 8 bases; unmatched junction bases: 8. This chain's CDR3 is CASSSAGGAGHEQFF. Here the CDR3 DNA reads TGTGCCAGCAGCTCAGCGGGAGGGGCCGGCCATGAGCAGTTCTTC.

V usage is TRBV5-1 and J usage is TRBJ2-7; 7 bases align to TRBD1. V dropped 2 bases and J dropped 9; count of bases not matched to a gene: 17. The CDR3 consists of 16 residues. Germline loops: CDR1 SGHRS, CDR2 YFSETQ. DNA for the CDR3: TGCGCCAGCAGCTTATTTGAGACAGGGCCTTCGAGAAGGCAGTACTTC. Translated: CASSLFETGPSRRQYF.

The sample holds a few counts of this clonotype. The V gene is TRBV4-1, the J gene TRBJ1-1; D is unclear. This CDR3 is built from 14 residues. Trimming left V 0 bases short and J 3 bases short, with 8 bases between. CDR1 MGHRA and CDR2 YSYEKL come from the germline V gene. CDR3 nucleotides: TGCGCCAGCAGCCAAGACAACCGGCACACTGAAGCTTTCTTT. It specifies CASSQDNRHTEAFF.

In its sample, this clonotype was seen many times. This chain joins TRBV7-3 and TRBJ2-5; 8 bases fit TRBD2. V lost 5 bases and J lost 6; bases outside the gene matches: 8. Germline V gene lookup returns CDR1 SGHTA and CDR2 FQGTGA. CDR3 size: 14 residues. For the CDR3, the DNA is TGTGCCAGCAGCCCGTTAGCGGGGAAGAAGACCCAGTACTTC. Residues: CASSPLAGKKTQYF. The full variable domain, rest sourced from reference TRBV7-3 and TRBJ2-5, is GAGVSQTPSNKVTEKGKYVELRCDPISGHTALYWYRQSLGQGPEFLIYFQGTGAADDSGLPNDRFFAVRPEGSVSTLKIQRTERGDSAVYLCASSPLAGKKTQYFGPGTRLLVL.

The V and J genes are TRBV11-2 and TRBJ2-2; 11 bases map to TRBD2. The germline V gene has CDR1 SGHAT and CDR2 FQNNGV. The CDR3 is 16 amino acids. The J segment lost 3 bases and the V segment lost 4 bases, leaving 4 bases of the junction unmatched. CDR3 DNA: TGTGCCAGCAGCTCCACTAGCGGGGGTTACACCGGGGAGCTGTTTTTT. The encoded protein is CASSSTSGGYTGELFF. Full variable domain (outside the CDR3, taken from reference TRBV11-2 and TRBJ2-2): EAGVAQSPRYKIIEKRQSVAFWCNPISGHATLYWYQQILGQGPKLLIQFQNNGVVDDSQLPKDRFSAERLKGVDSTLKIQPAKLEDSAVYLCASSSTSGGYTGELFFGEGSRLTVL.

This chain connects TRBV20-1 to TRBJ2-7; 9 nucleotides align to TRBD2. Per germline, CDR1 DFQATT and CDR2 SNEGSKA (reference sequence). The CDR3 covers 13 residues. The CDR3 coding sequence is TGCACCATCCGGAGCGGGAGGTCCTACGAGCAGTACTTC. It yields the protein CTIRSGRSYEQYF.

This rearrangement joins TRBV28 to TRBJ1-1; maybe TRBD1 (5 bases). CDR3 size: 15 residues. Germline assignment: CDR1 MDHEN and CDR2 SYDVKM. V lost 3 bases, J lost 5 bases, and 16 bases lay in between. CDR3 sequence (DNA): TGTGCCAGCAGTTTCCCCCTCCCGGAGGGGACTGAAGCTTTCTTT. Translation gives CASSFPLPEGTEAFF.

The CDR3, as DNA: TGCAGTGCGGTCTCCGGGACATCCTCTAGCAATCAGCCCCAGCATTTT. This translates into CSAVSGTSSSNQPQHF. The rearrangement links TRBV20-1 to TRBJ1-5; possible D gene TRBD1, 6 bases. The germline V gene has CDR1 DFQATT and CDR2 SNEGSKA (reference sequence). The CDR3 length is 16 residues. Trimming took off 6 bases at V and 0 bases at J, with 18 bases between the two ends.

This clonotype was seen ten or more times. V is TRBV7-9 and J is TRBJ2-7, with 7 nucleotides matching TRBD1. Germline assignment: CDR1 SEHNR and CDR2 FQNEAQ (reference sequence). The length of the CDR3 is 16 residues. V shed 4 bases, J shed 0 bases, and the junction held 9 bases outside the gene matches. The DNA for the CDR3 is TGTGCCAGCAGCTCTTCCGGACAGGCGAGCTCCTACGAGCAGTACTTC. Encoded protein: CASSSSGQASSYEQYF.

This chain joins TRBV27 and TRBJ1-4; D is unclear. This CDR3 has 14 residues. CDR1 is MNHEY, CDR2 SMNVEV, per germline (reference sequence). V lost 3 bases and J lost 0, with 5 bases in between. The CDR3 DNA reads TGTGCCAGCAGTTTTGAGGCAACTAATGAAAAACTGTTTTTT. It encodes CASSFEATNEKLFF.

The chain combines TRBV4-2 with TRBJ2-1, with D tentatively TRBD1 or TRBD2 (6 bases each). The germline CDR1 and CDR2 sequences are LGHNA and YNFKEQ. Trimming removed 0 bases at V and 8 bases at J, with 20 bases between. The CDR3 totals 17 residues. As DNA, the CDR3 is TGTGCCAGCAGCCAAGACTTCTCGGGGGCCCCCCCCCATGAGCAGTTCTTC. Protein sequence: CASSQDFSGAPPHEQFF.

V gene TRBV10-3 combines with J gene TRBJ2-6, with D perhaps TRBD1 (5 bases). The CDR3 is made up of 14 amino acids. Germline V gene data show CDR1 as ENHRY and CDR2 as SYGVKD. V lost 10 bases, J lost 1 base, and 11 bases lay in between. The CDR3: CASNTGSGANVLTF. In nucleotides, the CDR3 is TGTGCCAGTAATACAGGATCTGGGGCCAACGTCCTGACTTTC.

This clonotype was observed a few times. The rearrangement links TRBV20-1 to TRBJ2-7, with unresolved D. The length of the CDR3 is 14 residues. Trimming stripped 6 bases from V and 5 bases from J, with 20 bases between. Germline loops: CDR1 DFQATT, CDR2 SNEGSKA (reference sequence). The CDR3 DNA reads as TGCAGTGCAACCTTACGGACGTCCCACAACGAGCAGTACTTC. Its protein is CSATLRTSHNEQYF.

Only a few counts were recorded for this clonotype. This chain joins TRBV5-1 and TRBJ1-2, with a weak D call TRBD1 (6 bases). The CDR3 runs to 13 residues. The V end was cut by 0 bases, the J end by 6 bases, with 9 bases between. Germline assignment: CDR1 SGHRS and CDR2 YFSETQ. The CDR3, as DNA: TGCGCCAGCAGCTTGGCCGAGGGGGATGGCTACACCTTC. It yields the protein CASSLAEGDGYTF.

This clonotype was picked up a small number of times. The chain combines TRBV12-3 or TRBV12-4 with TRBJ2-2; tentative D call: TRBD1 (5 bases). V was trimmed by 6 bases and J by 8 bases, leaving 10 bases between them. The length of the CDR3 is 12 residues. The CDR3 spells CASSSGKGELFF. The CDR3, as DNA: TGTGCCAGCAGCTCAGGGAAAGGGGAGCTGTTTTTT.

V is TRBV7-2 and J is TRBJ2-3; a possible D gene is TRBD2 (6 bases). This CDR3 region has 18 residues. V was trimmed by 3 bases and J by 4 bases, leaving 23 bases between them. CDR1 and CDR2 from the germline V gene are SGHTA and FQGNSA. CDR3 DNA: TGTGCCAGCAGCTTGAATGAGAGCGGGTCGGGGGTTGCAGATACGCAGTATTTT. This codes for CASSLNESGSGVADTQYF.

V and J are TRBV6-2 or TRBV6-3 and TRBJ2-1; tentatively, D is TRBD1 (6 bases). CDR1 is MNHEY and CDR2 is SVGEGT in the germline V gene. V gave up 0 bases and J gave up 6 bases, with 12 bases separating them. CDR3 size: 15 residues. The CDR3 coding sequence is TGTGCCAGCAGTTACTCGAAAGCCAGGGGCAATGAGCAGTTCTTC. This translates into CASSYSKARGNEQFF.

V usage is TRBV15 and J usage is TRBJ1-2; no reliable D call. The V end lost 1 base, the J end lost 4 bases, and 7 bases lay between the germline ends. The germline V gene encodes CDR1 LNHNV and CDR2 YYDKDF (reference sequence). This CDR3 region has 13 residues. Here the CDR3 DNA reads TGTGCCACCAGCAGAGGGGAGGGCTATGGCTACACCTTC. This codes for CATSRGEGYGYTF.

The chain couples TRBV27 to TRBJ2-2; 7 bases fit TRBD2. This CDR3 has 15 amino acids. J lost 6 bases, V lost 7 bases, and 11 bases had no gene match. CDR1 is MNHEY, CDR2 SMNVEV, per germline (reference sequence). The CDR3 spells CASTIPGAGAGELFF. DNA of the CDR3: TGTGCCAGCACCATACCCGGGGCGGGAGCCGGGGAGCTGTTTTTT.

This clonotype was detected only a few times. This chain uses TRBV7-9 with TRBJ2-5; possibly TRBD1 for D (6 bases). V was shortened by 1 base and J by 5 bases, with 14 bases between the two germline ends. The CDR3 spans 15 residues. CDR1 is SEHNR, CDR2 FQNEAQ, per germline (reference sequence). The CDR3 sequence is CASSLVAGEVETQYF. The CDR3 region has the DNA TGTGCCAGCAGCTTAGTGGCAGGGGAAGTGGAGACCCAGTACTTC.